The rows below give T cell receptor beta chains drawn from one sample of a study of OX40 agonist ivuxolimab in advanced cancers. Assay used: immunoSEQ multiplex PCR; TCRdb lists only in-frame clones, some missing. The sample has fewer than 35,000 clones, around 81% seen once; the top ten hold about 20%. The specimen was CD4+ or CD8+ T cells sorted from blood, collected in a trial of the OX40 agonist ivuxolimab. These receptors originate from an adult with an advanced solid tumor such as melanoma, head and neck, liver or kidney cancer. Each CDR3 is given with its conserved first and last residue. The D gene is left open where the match is weak. Clone size appears in some rows only: once, few, many, or a class for an expanded clone.

D	size	J	V	CDR3	DNA
NA	once	TRBJ1-1	TRBV14	CASSQDGPRGAFF	TGTGCCAGCAGCCAAGATGGGCCCCGTGGGGCTTTCTTT
TRBD2	few	TRBJ2-7	TRBV13	CASRLAGAAYEQYF	TGTGCCAGCAGACTAGCGGGAGCCGCCTACGAGCAGTACTTC
NA	NA	TRBJ2-2	TRBV5-1	CASSPGDLTGELFF	TGCGCCAGCAGCCCCGGGGACCTGACCGGGGAGCTGTTTTTT
TRBD2	NA	TRBJ2-1	TRBV9	CASSVVVAGVNEQFF	TGTGCCAGCAGCGTAGTGGTAGCGGGAGTTAATGAGCAGTTCTTC
NA	NA	TRBJ2-1	TRBV6-4	CASSEYFLSYNEQFF	TGTGCCAGCAGTGAATACTTTCTCTCCTACAATGAGCAGTTCTTC
NA	NA	TRBJ1-2	TRBV4-3	CASSQDLGGGGDYGYTF	TGCGCCAGCAGCCAAGATCTAGGGGGGGGCGGCGACTATGGCTACACCTTC
NA	few	TRBJ1-1	TRBV7-6	CASSLGWGRRLNTEAFF	TGTGCCAGCAGCCTCGGATGGGGAAGGAGATTGAACACTGAAGCTTTCTTT
NA	NA	TRBJ2-5	TRBV4-1	CASSPVRGRKGQETQYF	TGCGCCAGCAGCCCCGTCAGGGGAAGAAAGGGGCAAGAGACCCAGTACTTC
NA	NA	TRBJ2-5	TRBV28	CASSWGKETQYF	TGTGCCAGCAGTTGGGGGAAAGAGACCCAGTACTTC
NA	NA	TRBJ2-7	TRBV23-1	CASSQSGGGRVGPTGITYEQYF	TGCGCCAGCAGTCAATCGGGAGGTGGACGTGTGGGGCCGACCGGAATAACCTACGAGCAGTACTTC
NA	NA	TRBJ1-4	TRBV30	CAFLGGGYNEKLFF	TGTGCCTTCCTCGGGGGGGGTTATAATGAAAAACTGTTTTTT
NA	NA	TRBJ2-5	TRBV27	CASRGGANQETQYF	TGTGCCAGCAGAGGAGGGGCGAACCAAGAGACCCAGTACTTC
NA	NA	TRBJ2-1	TRBV19	CASTDRELAPNNEQFF	TGTGCCAGTACCGACAGGGAGCTAGCGCCCAACAATGAGCAGTTCTTC
NA	NA	TRBJ1-2	TRBV7-2	CASSLQGAHTF	TGTGCCAGCAGCTTACAGGGCGCCCACACCTTC
TRBD2	NA	TRBJ2-1	TRBV2	CASSGAGLAGHEQFF	TGTGCCAGCAGTGGAGCGGGACTAGCGGGGCACGAGCAGTTCTTC
NA	NA	TRBJ1-2	TRBV6-5	CASSQRGAGGYGYTF	TGTGCCAGCAGCCAAAGGGGTGCCGGGGGCTATGGCTACACCTTC
NA	NA	TRBJ2-1	TRBV6-5	CASSSLYNEQFF	TGTGCCAGCAGTAGCCTTTACAATGAGCAGTTCTTC
NA	NA	TRBJ2-2	TRBV6-4	CASSGTTGELFF	TGTGCCAGCAGTGGGACAACCGGGGAGCTGTTTTTT
NA	NA	TRBJ1-6	TRBV28	CASSLQRAPLHF	TGTGCCAGCAGCCTCCAAAGGGCACCCCTCCACTTT
NA	NA	TRBJ2-3	TRBV28	CASSYEDLNTQYF	TGTGCCAGCAGTTACGAGGATCTCAATACGCAGTATTTT
TRBD2	NA	TRBJ2-7	TRBV25-1	CASSGSLAGFYEQYF	TGTGCCAGCAGTGGCAGCCTAGCGGGGTTTTACGAGCAGTACTTC
NA	NA	TRBJ1-6	TRBV19	CASSTRDISPLHF	TGTGCCAGTAGTACGCGGGACATTTCACCCCTCCACTTT
NA	NA	TRBJ1-1	TRBV5-4	CASSLEEGTEAFF	TGTGCCAGCAGCTTGGAAGAGGGGACTGAAGCTTTCTTT
NA	NA	TRBJ2-3	TRBV27	CASSPKRTRSTDTQYF	TGTGCCAGCAGCCCAAAGCGGACCCGTAGCACAGATACGCAGTATTTT
NA	few	TRBJ1-2	TRBV4-1	CASSQAPGGYGYTF	TGCGCCAGCAGCCAAGCCCCAGGAGGTTATGGCTACACCTTC
TRBD1	NA	TRBJ2-5	TRBV5-1	CASSSGQGSGETQYF	TGCGCCAGCAGCTCGGGACAGGGGTCGGGAGAGACCCAGTACTTC
NA	NA	TRBJ2-7	TRBV11-3	CASSRGGNSYEQYF	TGTGCCAGCAGCCGGGGAGGAAACTCCTACGAGCAGTACTTC
NA	NA	TRBJ2-7	TRBV28	CASSSSIYEQYF	TGTGCCAGCAGTTCCTCGATCTACGAGCAGTACTTC
NA	NA	TRBJ2-1	TRBV28	CASSLVQGGHEQFF	TGTGCCAGCAGTTTGGTCCAGGGTGGCCATGAGCAGTTCTTC
NA	few	TRBJ1-2	TRBV7-7	CASIKGQNSYGYTF	TGTGCTAGCATTAAGGGGCAAAACTCATATGGCTACACCTTC
TRBD2	NA	TRBJ2-6	TRBV7-9	CASSLRGTSGLEGANVLTF	TGTGCCAGCAGCTTAAGGGGGACTAGCGGGCTTGAGGGGGCCAACGTCCTGACTTTC
NA	NA	TRBJ1-2	TRBV7-9	CASSLRPDGGYTF	TGTGCCAGCAGCCTTCGACCCGACGGTGGCTACACCTTC
NA	NA	TRBJ1-3	TRBV5-1	CASRQEEAGNTIYF	TGCGCCAGCAGGCAGGAAGAAGCTGGAAACACCATATATTTT
NA	NA	TRBJ1-4	TRBV6-1	CASSEIRASNEKLFF	TGTGCCAGCAGTGAAATAAGAGCTTCTAATGAAAAACTGTTTTTT
NA	NA	TRBJ1-4	TRBV29-1	CSVGEDRLQLFF	TGCAGCGTTGGAGAGGACCGACTACAACTGTTTTTT
NA	NA	TRBJ1-4	TRBV28	CASSLVGAGEKLFF	TGTGCCAGCAGTTTAGTGGGGGCCGGTGAAAAACTGTTTTTT
NA	NA	TRBJ2-7	TRBV5-6	CASSLYGPYEQYF	TGTGCCAGCAGCTTATACGGCCCCTACGAGCAGTACTTC
NA	NA	TRBJ1-2	TRBV6-1	CGGGTYGYTF	TGTGGGGGGGGAACCTATGGCTACACCTTC
TRBD2	NA	TRBJ2-7	TRBV6-1	CASSEGLSLYEQYF	TGTGCCAGCAGTGAGGGACTATCCTTATACGAGCAGTACTTC
NA	NA	TRBJ2-5	TRBV10-2	CASSELGGVKAQETQYF	TGCGCCAGCAGTGAACTGGGTGGCGTCAAGGCACAAGAGACCCAGTACTTC
NA	NA	TRBJ2-7	TRBV30	CAWSLTGYEQYF	TGTGCCTGGAGTCTGACAGGCTACGAGCAGTACTTC
NA	NA	TRBJ1-1	TRBV13	CASSFRYTEAFF	TGTGCCAGCAGCTTTCGATACACTGAAGCTTTCTTT
NA	NA	TRBJ2-7	TRBV7-2	CASSLTSSPPGEQYF	TGTGCCAGCAGCTTAACTTCTAGCCCTCCGGGGGAGCAGTACTTC